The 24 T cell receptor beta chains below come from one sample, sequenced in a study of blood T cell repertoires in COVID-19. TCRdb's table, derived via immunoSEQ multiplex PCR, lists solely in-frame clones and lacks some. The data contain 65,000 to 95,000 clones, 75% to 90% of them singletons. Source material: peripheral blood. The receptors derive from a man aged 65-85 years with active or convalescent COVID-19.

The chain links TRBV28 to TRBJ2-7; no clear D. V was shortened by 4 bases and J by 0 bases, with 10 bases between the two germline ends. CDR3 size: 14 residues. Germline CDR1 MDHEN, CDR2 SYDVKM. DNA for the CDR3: TGTGCCAGCAGTTCCCCCGGAGTCTCCTACGAGCAGTACTTC. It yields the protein CASSSPGVSYEQYF.

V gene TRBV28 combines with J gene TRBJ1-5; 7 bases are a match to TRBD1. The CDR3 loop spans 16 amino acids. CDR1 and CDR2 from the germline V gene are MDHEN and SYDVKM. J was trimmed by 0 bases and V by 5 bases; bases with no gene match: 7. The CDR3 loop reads CASSTAGTASNQPQHF. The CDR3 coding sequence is TGTGCCAGCAGTACGGCGGGGACAGCTAGCAATCAGCCCCAGCATTTT. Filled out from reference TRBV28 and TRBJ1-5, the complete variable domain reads DVKVTQSSRYLVKRTGEKVFLECVQDMDHENMFWYRQDPGLGLRLIYFSYDVKMKEKGDIPEGYSVSREKKERFSLILESASTNQTSMYLCASSTAGTASNQPQHFGDGTRLSIL.

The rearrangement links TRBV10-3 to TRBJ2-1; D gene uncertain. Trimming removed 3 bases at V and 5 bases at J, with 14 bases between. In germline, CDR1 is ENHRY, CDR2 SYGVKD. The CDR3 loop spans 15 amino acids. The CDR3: CAISENNIEDNEQFF. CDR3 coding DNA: TGTGCCATCAGTGAAAACAACATCGAAGACAATGAGCAGTTCTTC.

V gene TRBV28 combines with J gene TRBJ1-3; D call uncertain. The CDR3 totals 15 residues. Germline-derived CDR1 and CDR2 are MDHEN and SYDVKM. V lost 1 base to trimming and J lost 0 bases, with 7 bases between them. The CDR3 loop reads CASSLFRGSGNTIYF. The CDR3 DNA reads TGTGCCAGCAGTTTATTCCGGGGCTCTGGAAACACCATATATTTT.

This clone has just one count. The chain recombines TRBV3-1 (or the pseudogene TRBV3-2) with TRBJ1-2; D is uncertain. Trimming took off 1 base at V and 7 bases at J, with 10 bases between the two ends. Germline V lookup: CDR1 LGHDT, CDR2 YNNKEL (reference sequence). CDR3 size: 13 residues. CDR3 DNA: TGTGCCAGCAGCCAAGGAACTGACATTGGCTACACCTTC. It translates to CASSQGTDIGYTF.

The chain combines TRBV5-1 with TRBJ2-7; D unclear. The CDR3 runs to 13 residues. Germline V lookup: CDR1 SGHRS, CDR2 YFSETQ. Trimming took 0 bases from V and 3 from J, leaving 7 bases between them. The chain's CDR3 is CASSLGESYEQYF. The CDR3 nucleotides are TGCGCCAGCAGCTTGGGCGAGAGCTACGAGCAGTACTTC.

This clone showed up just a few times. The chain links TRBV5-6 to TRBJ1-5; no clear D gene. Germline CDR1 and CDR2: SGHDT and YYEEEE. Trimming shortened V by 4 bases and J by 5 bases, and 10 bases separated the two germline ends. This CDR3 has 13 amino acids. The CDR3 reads CASSRGYYQPQHF. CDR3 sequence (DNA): TGTGCCAGCAGCCGGGGTTACTATCAGCCCCAGCATTTT.

CDR3 nucleotide sequence: TGTGCCAGTGGACTTTTGTACACCGGGGAGCTGTTTTTT. Protein sequence: CASGLLYTGELFF. V usage is TRBV13 and J usage is TRBJ2-2; weak D call: TRBD2 (5 bases). V lost 9 bases and J 3 bases, leaving 11 bases between the germline ends. The V gene's germline CDR1 is PRHDT and CDR2 FYEKMQ (reference sequence). The CDR3 extends over 13 amino acids.

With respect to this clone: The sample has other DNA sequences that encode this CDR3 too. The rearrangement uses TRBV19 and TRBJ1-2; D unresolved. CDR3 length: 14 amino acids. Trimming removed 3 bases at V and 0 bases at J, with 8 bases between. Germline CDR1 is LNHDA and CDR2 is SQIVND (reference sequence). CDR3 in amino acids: CASSIASANYGYTF. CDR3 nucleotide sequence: TGTGCCAGTAGTATTGCGTCGGCTAACTATGGCTACACCTTC.

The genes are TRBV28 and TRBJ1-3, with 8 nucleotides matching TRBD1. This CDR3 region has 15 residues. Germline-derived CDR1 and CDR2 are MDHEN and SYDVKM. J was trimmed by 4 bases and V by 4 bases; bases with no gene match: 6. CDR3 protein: CASSSSTGDGNTIYF. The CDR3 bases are TGTGCCAGCAGTTCGTCGACAGGGGACGGAAACACCATATATTTT. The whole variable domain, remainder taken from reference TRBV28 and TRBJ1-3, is DVKVTQSSRYLVKRTGEKVFLECVQDMDHENMFWYRQDPGLGLRLIYFSYDVKMKEKGDIPEGYSVSREKKERFSLILESASTNQTSMYLCASSSSTGDGNTIYFGEGSWLTVV.

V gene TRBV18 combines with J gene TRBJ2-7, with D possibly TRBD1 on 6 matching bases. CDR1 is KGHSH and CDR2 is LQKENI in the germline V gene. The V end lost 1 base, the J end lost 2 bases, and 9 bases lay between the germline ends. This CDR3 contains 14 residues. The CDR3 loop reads CASSPLQGTYEQYF. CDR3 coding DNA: TGTGCCAGCTCACCACTCCAGGGGACCTACGAGCAGTACTTC.

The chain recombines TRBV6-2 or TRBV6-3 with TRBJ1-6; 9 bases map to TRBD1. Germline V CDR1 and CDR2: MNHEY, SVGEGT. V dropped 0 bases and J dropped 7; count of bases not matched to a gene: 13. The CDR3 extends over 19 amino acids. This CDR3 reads CASSYSWALGGQGNSPLHF. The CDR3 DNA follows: TGTGCCAGCAGTTACTCGTGGGCACTAGGAGGACAGGGGAATTCACCCCTCCACTTT.

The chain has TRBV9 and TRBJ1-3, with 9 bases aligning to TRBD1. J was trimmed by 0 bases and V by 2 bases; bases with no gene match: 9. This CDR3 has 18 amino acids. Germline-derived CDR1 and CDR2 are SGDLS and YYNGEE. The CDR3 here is CASSVNRDRAHSGNTIYF. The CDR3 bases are TGTGCCAGCAGCGTCAACCGGGACAGGGCCCACTCTGGAAACACCATATATTTT. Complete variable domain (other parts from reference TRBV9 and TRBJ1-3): DSGVTQTPKHLITATGQRVTLRCSPRSGDLSVYWYQQSLDQGLQFLIQYYNGEERAKGNILERFSAQQFPDLHSELNLSSLELGDSALYFCASSVNRDRAHSGNTIYFGEGSWLTVV.

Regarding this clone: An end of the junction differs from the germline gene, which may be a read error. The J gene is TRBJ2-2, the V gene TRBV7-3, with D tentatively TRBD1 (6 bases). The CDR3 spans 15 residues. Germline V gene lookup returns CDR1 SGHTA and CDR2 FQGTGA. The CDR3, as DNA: TGTGCCAGCGGCTTAAACAGGGTTGGGGACGGGGAGCTGTTTTTT. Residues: CASGLNRVGDGELFF.

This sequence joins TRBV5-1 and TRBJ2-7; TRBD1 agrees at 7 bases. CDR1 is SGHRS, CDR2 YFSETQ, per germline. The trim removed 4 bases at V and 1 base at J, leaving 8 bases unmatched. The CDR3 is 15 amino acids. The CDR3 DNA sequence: TGCGCCAGCAGCATGGCCGGGACAGTATCCTACGAGCAGTACTTC. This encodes CASSMAGTVSYEQYF.

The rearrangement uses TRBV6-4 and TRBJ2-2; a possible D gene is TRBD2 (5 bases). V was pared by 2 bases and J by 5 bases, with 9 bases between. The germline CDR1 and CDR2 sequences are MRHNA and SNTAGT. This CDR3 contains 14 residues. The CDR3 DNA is TGTGCCAGCAGTGACAGGGAGCGGACCGGGGAGCTGTTTTTT. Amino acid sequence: CASSDRERTGELFF.

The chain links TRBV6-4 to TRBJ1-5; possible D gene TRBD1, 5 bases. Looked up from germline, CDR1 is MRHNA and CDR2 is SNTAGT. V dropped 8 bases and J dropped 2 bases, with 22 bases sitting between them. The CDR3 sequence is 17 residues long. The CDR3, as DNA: TGTGCCAGCTTACAGCGATTGGGGGGAGTTGGCAATCAGCCCCAGCATTTT. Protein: CASLQRLGGVGNQPQHF.

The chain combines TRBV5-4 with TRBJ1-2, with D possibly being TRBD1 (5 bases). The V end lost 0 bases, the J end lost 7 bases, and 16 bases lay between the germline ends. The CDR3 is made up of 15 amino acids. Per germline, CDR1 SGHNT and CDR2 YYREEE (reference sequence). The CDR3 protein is CASSLGVGGDGGYTF. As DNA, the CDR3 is TGTGCCAGCAGCTTGGGGGTCGGGGGAGATGGTGGCTACACCTTC.

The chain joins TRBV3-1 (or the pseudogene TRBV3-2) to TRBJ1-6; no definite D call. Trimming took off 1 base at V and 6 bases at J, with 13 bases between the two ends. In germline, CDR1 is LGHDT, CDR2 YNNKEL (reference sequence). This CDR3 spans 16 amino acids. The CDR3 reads CASSQGGPRGNSPLHF. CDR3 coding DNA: TGTGCCAGCAGCCAAGGGGGTCCCCGGGGTAATTCACCCCTCCACTTT.

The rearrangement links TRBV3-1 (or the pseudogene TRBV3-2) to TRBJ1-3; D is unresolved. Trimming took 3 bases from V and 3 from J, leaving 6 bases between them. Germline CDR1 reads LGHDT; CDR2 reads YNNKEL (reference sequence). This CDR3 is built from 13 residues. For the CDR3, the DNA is TGTGCCAGCAGCCAGGAGCATGGAAACACCATATATTTT. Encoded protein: CASSQEHGNTIYF.

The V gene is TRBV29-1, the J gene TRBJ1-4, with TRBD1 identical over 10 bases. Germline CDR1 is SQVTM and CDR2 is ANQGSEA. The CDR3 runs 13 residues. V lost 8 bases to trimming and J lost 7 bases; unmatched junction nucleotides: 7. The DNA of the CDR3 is TGCAGCACCCCCGGGACAGGGGTTGAAAAACTGTTTTTT. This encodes CSTPGTGVEKLFF.

The CDR3 region has the DNA TGTGCCAGCAGCCAATTGGGGACAGGGACCAACGAGCAGTACTTC. Encoded protein: CASSQLGTGTNEQYF. The chain carries TRBV16 and TRBJ2-7; 9 positions agree with TRBD1. This CDR3 is built from 15 residues. The ends lost 1 base at V and 5 bases at J; junction bases unmatched: 6. Germline-derived CDR1 and CDR2 are KGHSY and FQNENV.

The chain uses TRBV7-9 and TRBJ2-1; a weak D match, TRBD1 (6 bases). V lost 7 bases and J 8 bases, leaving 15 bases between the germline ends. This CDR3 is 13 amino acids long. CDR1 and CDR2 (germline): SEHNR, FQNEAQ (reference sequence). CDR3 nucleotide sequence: TGTGCCAGCAACCCCATGACAGGTTATGAGCAGTTCTTC. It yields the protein CASNPMTGYEQFF.

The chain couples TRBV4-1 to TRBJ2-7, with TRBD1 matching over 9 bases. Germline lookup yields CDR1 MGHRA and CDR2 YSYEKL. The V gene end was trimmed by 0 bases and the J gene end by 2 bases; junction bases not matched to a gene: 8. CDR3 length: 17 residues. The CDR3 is CASSQEWDRVRAYEQYF. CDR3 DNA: TGCGCCAGCAGCCAAGAATGGGACAGGGTGAGGGCCTACGAGCAGTACTTC.